This T cell receptor (beta chain) was captured in a study of T cells expressing NK-cell markers. Study-level information: It was sorted CD3+CD56-NKG2C+, CD3+CD56+NKG2C- and CD3+CD56+NKG2C+ T cells that provided the TCR beta repertoires. General study results and limits: The leading position in the CD3+CD56-NKG2C+ fraction of a handful of donors also went to these clonotypes. Dominant NKG2C+ clonotypes in 5 or 6 donors made up about 1.0-7.0% of CD8+ T cells.

There are 15 residues in the CDR3. Germline V gives CDR1 SGDLS, CDR2 YYNGEE. Of note for this clonotype: The antigen is unknown.

In generating TCR beta cDNA, 5'RACE template switching with UMIs was used. TCRdb reprocessed the 5' RACE reads and keeps a single row for each CDR3 protein, giving no DNA. Its table lists 350,000 to 400,000 distinct CDR3 sequences. The rearrangement links TRBV9 to TRBJ2-1; lacking DNA, the TRBD1 call made by TCRdb goes unchecked. This sequence originates from a woman aged 50 to 65 in good health. Sequencing used blood T cells: a sorted CD56 or NKG2C T cell subset, CD4+ or CD8+ T cells, or bulk PBMC T cells (not recorded which). The CDR3 here is CASSVGTGENNEQFF.